These 22 T cell receptor beta chains were sequenced from one sample in a study of CD8 T cells in Susac syndrome. The RNA input was about 0.45 to 1 ug, and it was reverse transcribed with random hexamers. TCRdb re-called the immunoSEQ multiplex PCR reads with MiXCR, one entry per CDR3 protein. This table holds 150,000 to 200,000 distinct CDR3 sequences, roughly 95% found once. Source material: CD8+ T cells from PBMCs. These receptors originate from a human donor with multiple sclerosis.

The chain uses TRBV29-1 and TRBJ2-7; perhaps TRBD2 as D (5 bases). Germline V CDR1 and CDR2: SQVTM, ANQGSEA. The CDR3 sequence is 10 residues long. The V end lost 5 bases, the J end lost 6 bases, and 8 bases lay between the germline ends. CDR3 amino acids: CSVWESEQYF. CDR3 DNA: TGCAGCGTTTGGGAGTCCGAGCAGTACTTC.

This sequence joins TRBV5-4 and TRBJ2-3; D gene uncertain. The CDR3 length is 16 residues. The germline V gene has CDR1 SGHNT and CDR2 YYREEE (reference sequence). Deletions cut 3 bases from V and 0 bases from J, with 14 bases between. CDR3 bases: TGTGCCAGCAGCTCCAGCGTCCGGTCGAGCACAGATACGCAGTATTTT. The encoded protein is CASSSSVRSSTDTQYF. The variable domain in full, completed from reference TRBV5-4 and TRBJ2-3, reads ETGVTQSPTHLIKTRGQQVTLRCSSQSGHNTVSWYQQALGQGPQFIFQYYREEENGRGNFPPRFSGLQFPNYSSELNVNALELDDSALYLCASSSSVRSSTDTQYFGPGTRLTVL.

The V call is TRBV4-2, the J call TRBJ1-6; the D gene is possibly TRBD1 (5 bases). There are 15 residues in the CDR3. The germline V and J ends were trimmed by 5 bases and 5 bases, with 13 bases remaining between them. The germline gives CDR1 LGHNA, CDR2 YNFKEQ. CDR3 in DNA: TGTGCCAGCAGCTACCGGACAACGGATAATTCACCCCTCCACTTT. Residues: CASSYRTTDNSPLHF.

The rearrangement uses TRBV13 and TRBJ2-2, with 15 bases matching TRBD2. Per the germline V gene, CDR1 is PRHDT and CDR2 is FYEKMQ (reference sequence). The junction had 4 bases not matched to a gene; V was cut back by 5 bases and J by 6 bases. This CDR3 region has 16 residues. DNA of the CDR3: TGTGCCAGCAGCGAGGGACTAGCGGGAGGCCCCGGGGAGCTGTTTTTT. Residues: CASSEGLAGGPGELFF.

This chain joins TRBV9 and TRBJ2-6; D remains unclear. The CDR3 is 17 amino acids. Trimming shortened V by 0 bases and J by 0 bases, and 10 bases separated the two germline ends. CDR1 SGDLS and CDR2 YYNGEE come from the germline V gene. The CDR3 reads CASSVGGFPSGANVLTF. As DNA, the CDR3 is TGTGCCAGCAGCGTAGGGGGTTTCCCCTCTGGGGCCAACGTCCTGACTTTC.

The chain is built from TRBV7-3 and TRBJ2-3; tentative D call: TRBD2 (6 bases). The V end was cut by 5 bases, the J end by 3 bases, with 15 bases between. This CDR3 has 15 residues. Germline V gene sequence: CDR1 SGHTA, CDR2 FQGTGA. CDR3 loop: CASSPSRGMTDTQYF. In DNA form, the CDR3 reads TGTGCCAGCAGCCCCTCCCGGGGGATGACAGATACGCAGTATTTT.

The rearrangement joins TRBV6-5 to TRBJ1-1, with D perhaps matching TRBD1 (5 bases). This CDR3 contains 14 residues. V was trimmed by 2 bases and J by 5 bases, leaving 12 bases between them. Germline CDR1 is MNHEY and CDR2 is SVGAGI. The CDR3 is CASSYLRVGTEAFF. CDR3 sequence (DNA): TGTGCCAGCAGTTACCTCAGGGTGGGGACTGAAGCTTTCTTT.

The chain couples TRBV9 to TRBJ2-7; D possibly uses TRBD1 or TRBD2 (5 bases each). The germline CDR1 and CDR2 sequences are SGDLS and YYNGEE. This CDR3 has 14 amino acids. V lost 3 bases, J lost 3 bases, and 13 bases lay in between. The CDR3 here is CASSAEGRSYEQYF. CDR3 DNA: TGTGCCAGCAGCGCAGAGGGACGGAGCTACGAGCAGTACTTC.

The V gene is TRBV5-4, the J gene TRBJ2-1, with a tentative D call TRBD2 (6 bases). Trimming cost V 4 bases and J 6 bases, with 11 bases left between them. Germline-derived CDR1 and CDR2 are SGHNT and YYREEE (reference sequence). This CDR3 has 13 residues. The CDR3 DNA follows: TGTGCCAGCAGCCACCCCGGGGGCAATGAGCAGTTCTTC. The encoded protein is CASSHPGGNEQFF.

The chain is built from TRBV25-1 and TRBJ1-1; TRBD1 aligns across 8 bases. This CDR3 contains 14 residues. The V segment lost 4 bases and the J segment 5 bases; nucleotides outside the gene matches: 6. Germline values: CDR1 MGHDK, CDR2 SYGVNS. CDR3 DNA sequence: TGTGCCAGCAGTGCGAGACAGGGGCTGACTGAAGCTTTCTTT. Amino acids: CASSARQGLTEAFF.

This CDR3 is CASSLGLGGTEAFF. The CDR3 bases are TGTGCCAGCAGCCTGGGTCTCGGGGGCACTGAAGCTTTCTTT. The chain combines TRBV5-4 with TRBJ1-1; weak D call: TRBD1 (5 bases). V was clipped by 4 bases and J by 4 bases, with 14 bases between them. Germline lookup yields CDR1 SGHNT and CDR2 YYREEE (reference sequence). The CDR3 totals 14 residues.

The genes are TRBV29-1 and TRBJ1-2, with D hard to call. The CDR3 has 11 amino acids. Trimming removed 6 bases at V and 5 bases at J, with 10 bases between. CDR1 and CDR2 (germline): SQVTM, ANQGSEA. This CDR3 reads CSVVGVYGYTF. For the CDR3, the DNA is TGCAGCGTCGTGGGCGTTTATGGCTACACCTTC.

The chain joins TRBV29-1 to TRBJ2-4; TRBD2 matches 8 bases. The V segment lost 0 bases and the J segment 7 bases; nucleotides outside the gene matches: 2. Germline V gives CDR1 SQVTM, CDR2 ANQGSEA. The CDR3 runs 13 residues. CDR3 region: CSVEETSVNIQYF. DNA for the CDR3: TGCAGCGTTGAAGAGACTAGCGTTAACATTCAGTACTTC.

This chain links TRBV2 with TRBJ2-5; TRBD1 matches 8 bases. After removal of 6 bases from V and 5 bases from J, the junction contained 5 bases not matched to a gene. Germline CDR1 reads SNHLY; CDR2 reads FYNNEI. The CDR3 extends over 13 amino acids. The CDR3: CASRGTGLETQYF. The CDR3 DNA sequence: TGTGCCAGCAGGGGGACAGGTTTGGAGACCCAGTACTTC.

The rearrangement uses TRBV7-8 and TRBJ1-6, with D unresolved. Germline CDR1 is SGHVS and CDR2 is FQNEAQ. Deletions cut 3 bases from V and 0 bases from J, with 9 bases between. This CDR3 region has 16 residues. The CDR3 is CASSLSDSSYNSPLHF. The CDR3 region has the DNA TGTGCCAGCAGCTTGAGTGATAGCTCCTATAATTCACCCCTCCACTTT.

This clonotype has only one observation. This chain links TRBV4-1 with TRBJ2-7; D may be TRBD2 (6 bases). The CDR3 sequence is 14 residues long. Trimming stripped 1 base from V and 4 bases from J, with 11 bases between. The V gene's germline CDR1 is MGHRA and CDR2 YSYEKL. The CDR3 loop reads CASSQGGVGYEQYF. CDR3 DNA sequence: TGCGCCAGCAGCCAAGGCGGGGTGGGATACGAGCAGTACTTC.

V and J are TRBV27 and TRBJ1-5; D is undetermined. CDR1 MNHEY and CDR2 SMNVEV come from the germline V gene (reference sequence). Trimming stripped 5 bases from V and 9 bases from J, with 20 bases between. The CDR3 is made up of 15 amino acids. This chain's CDR3 is CASSVGLPAVRPQHF. CDR3 DNA sequence: TGTGCCAGCAGTGTCGGACTGCCCGCCGTTAGGCCCCAGCATTTT.

V usage is TRBV15 and J usage is TRBJ2-1; a weak D match, TRBD2 (6 bases). Trimming removed 1 base at V and 7 bases at J, with 14 bases between. The CDR3 loop spans 15 amino acids. Per the germline V gene, CDR1 is LNHNV and CDR2 is YYDKDF (reference sequence). The CDR3 reads CATSRGSGGGNEQFF. The CDR3 DNA reads TGTGCCACCAGCAGAGGTAGCGGTGGGGGGAATGAGCAGTTCTTC.

This chain links TRBV27 with TRBJ1-2, with TRBD1 as a possible D gene (5 bases). Germline V gives CDR1 MNHEY, CDR2 SMNVEV (reference sequence). There are 15 residues in the CDR3. Trimming removed 0 bases at V and 6 bases at J, with 14 bases between. DNA for the CDR3: TGTGCCAGCAGTTTATCCTGGGGGGAAGTCGATGGCTACACCTTC. Translating gives CASSLSWGEVDGYTF.

The chain couples TRBV11-2 to TRBJ2-7, with no clear D. Germline CDR1 and CDR2: SGHAT and FQNNGV. This CDR3 has 11 residues. The germline V and J ends were trimmed by 8 bases and 2 bases, with 7 bases remaining between them. The CDR3 region has the DNA TGTGCCAGCGGCGGAACCTACGAGCAGTACTTC. Encoded protein: CASGGTYEQYF. The full variable domain, rest sourced from reference TRBV11-2 and TRBJ2-7, is EAGVAQSPRYKIIEKRQSVAFWCNPISGHATLYWYQQILGQGPKLLIQFQNNGVVDDSQLPKDRFSAERLKGVDSTLKIQPAKLEDSAVYLCASGGTYEQYFGPGTRLTVT.

This sequence joins TRBV5-1 and TRBJ1-1; D is uncertain. Germline lookup yields CDR1 SGHRS and CDR2 YFSETQ. CDR3 length equals 14 residues. V lost 0 bases, J lost 5 bases, and 11 bases lay in between. This chain's CDR3 is CASSLARYGTEAFF. CDR3 DNA sequence: TGCGCCAGCAGCTTGGCTAGGTATGGAACTGAAGCTTTCTTT.

In nucleotides, the CDR3 is TGCAGTGCTACCATTAGGGGACAGGGGGCCCGAAATGAGCAGTTCTTC. Protein: CSATIRGQGARNEQFF. This sequence joins TRBV20-1 and TRBJ2-1, with 12 bases identical to TRBD1. The CDR3 totals 16 residues. Germline loops: CDR1 DFQATT, CDR2 SNEGSKA (reference sequence). Unmatched junction bases numbered 11, after V lost 4 bases and J lost 7 bases.